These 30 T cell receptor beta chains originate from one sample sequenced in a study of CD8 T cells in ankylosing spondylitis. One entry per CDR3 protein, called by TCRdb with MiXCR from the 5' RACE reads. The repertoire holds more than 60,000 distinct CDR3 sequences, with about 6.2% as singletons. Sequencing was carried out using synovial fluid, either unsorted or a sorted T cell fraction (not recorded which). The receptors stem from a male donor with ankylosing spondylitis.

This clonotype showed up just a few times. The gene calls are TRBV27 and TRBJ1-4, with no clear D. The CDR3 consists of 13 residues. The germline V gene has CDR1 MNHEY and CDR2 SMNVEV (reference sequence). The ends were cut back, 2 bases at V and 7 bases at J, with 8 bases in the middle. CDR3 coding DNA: TGTGCCAGCAGTTTACTGGCAACTGAAAAACTGTTTTTT. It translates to CASSLLATEKLFF.

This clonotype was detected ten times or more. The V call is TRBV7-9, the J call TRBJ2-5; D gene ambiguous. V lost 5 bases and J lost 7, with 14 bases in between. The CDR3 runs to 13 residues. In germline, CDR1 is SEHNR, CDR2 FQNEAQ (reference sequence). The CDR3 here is CASSQNVGGTQYF. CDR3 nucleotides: TGTGCCAGCAGCCAAAACGTTGGTGGGACCCAGTACTTC.

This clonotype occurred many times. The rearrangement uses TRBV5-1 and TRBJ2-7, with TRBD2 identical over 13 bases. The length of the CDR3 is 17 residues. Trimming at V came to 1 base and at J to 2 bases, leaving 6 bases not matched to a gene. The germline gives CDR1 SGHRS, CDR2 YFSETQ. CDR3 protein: CASSLSSTSGRAYEQYF. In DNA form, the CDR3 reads TGCGCCAGCAGCTTGAGCAGTACTAGCGGGAGGGCCTACGAGCAGTACTTC.

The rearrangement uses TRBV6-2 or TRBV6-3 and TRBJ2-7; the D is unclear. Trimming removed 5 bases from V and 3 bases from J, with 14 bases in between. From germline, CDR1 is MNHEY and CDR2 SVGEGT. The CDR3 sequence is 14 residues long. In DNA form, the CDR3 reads TGTGCCAGCAGTAAATCTGGCGGTAACTACGAGCAGTACTTC. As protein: CASSKSGGNYEQYF.

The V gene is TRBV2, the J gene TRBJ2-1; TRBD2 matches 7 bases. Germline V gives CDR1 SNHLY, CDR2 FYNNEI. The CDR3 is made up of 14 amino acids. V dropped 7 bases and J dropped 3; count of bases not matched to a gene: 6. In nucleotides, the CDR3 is TGTGCCAGCAAGGGGCGGGAGTACTACAATGAGCAGTTCTTC. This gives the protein CASKGREYYNEQFF. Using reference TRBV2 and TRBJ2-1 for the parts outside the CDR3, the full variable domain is EPEVTQTPSHQVTQMGQEVILRCVPISNHLYFYWYRQILGQKVEFLVSFYNNEISEKSEIFDDQFSVERPDGSNFTLKIRSTKLEDSAMYFCASKGREYYNEQFFGPGTRLTVL.

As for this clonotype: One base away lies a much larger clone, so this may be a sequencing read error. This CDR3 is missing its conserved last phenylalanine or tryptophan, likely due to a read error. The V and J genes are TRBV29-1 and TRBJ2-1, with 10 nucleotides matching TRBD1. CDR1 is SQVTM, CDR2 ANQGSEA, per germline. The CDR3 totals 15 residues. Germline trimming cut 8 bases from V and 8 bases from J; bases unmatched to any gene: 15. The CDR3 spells CSHTVGGTGVYEQFS. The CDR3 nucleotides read TGCAGCCATACCGTTGGGGGGACAGGGGTGTATGAGCAGTTCTCC.

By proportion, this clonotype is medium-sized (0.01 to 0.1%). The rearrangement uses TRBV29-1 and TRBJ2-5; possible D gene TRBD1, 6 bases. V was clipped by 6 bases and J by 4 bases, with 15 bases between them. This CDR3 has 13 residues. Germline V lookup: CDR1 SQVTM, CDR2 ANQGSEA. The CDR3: CSVNRDLLETQYF. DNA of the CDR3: TGCAGCGTCAACAGGGATCTGTTAGAGACCCAGTACTTC. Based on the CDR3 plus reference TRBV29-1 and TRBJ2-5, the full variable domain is SAVISQKPSRDICQRGTSLTIQCQVDSQVTMMFWYRQQPGQSLTLIATANQGSEATYESGFVIDKFPISRPNLTFSTLTVSNMSPEDSSIYLCSVNRDLLETQYFGPGTRLLVL.

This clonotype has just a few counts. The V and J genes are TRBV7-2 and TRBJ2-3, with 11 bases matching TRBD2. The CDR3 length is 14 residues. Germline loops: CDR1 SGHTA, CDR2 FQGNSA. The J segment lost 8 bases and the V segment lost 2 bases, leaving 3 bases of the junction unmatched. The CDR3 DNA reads TGTGCCAGCAGCTTACGAGGGACTAGCGGTACGCAGTATTTT. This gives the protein CASSLRGTSGTQYF.

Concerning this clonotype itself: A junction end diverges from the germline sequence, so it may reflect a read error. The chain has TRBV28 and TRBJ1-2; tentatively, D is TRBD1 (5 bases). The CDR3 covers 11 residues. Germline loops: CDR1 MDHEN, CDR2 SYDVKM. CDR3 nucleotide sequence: TGTACCAGCATGGGGACCCGTGGCTACACCTTC. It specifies CTSMGTRGYTF.

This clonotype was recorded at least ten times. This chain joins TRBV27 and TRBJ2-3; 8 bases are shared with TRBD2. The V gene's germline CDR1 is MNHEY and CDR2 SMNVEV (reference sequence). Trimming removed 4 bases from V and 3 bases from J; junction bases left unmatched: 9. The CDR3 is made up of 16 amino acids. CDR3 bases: TGTGCCAGCAGTTGGGCGGGAGGCATGGGGACAGATACGCAGTATTTT. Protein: CASSWAGGMGTDTQYF.

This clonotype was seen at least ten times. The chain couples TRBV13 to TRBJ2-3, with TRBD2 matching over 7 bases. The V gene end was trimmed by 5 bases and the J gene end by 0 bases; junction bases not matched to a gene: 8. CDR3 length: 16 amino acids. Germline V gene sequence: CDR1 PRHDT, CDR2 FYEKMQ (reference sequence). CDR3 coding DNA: TGTGCCAGCAGCACAGCGGGATCAAGAAGCACAGATACGCAGTATTTT. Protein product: CASSTAGSRSTDTQYF.

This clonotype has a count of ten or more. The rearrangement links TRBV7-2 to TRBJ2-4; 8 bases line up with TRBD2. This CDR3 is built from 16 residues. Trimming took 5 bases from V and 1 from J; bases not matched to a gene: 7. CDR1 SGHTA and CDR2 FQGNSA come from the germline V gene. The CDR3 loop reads CASSVGTRVAKNIQYF. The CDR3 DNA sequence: TGTGCCAGCAGCGTGGGGACTAGGGTCGCCAAAAACATTCAGTACTTC.

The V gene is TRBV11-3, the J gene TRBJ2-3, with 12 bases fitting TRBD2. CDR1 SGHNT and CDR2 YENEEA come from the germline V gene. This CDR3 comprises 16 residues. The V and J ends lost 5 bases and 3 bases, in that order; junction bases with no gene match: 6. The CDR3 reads CASSPRTSGTTDTQYF. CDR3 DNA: TGTGCCAGCAGCCCAAGGACTAGCGGGACGACAGATACGCAGTATTTT.

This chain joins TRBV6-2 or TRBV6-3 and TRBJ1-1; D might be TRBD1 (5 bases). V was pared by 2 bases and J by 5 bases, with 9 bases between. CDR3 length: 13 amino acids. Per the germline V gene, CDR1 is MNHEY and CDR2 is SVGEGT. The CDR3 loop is CASSYRGWTEAFF. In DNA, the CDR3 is TGTGCCAGCAGTTACCGGGGCTGGACTGAAGCTTTCTTT.

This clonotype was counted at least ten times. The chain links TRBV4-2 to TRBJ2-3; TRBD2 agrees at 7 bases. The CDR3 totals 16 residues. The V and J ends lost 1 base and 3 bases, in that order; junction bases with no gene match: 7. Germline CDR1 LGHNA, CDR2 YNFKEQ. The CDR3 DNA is TGTGCCAGCAGCCAAGTCCAGCGGGAATCGACAGATACGCAGTATTTT. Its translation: CASSQVQRESTDTQYF.

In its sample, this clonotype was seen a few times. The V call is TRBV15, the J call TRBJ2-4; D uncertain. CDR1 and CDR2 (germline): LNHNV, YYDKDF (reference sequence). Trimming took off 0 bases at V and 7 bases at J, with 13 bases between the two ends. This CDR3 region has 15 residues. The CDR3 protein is CATSRDWMPMNIQYF. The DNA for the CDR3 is TGTGCCACCAGCAGAGATTGGATGCCCATGAACATTCAGTACTTC.

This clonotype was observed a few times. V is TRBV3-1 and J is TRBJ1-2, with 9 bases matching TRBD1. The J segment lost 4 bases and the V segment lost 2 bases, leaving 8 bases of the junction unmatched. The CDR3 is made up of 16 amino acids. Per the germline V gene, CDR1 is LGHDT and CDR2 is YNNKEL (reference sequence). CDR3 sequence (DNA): TGTGCCAGCAGCCAAAAACAAGAACAGGGGGCCTATGGCTACACCTTC. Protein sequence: CASSQKQEQGAYGYTF.

Here the CDR3 reads CASSSIGGGPKSTDTQYF. The CDR3 nucleotides are TGTGCCAGCAGCTCTATCGGGGGCGGCCCAAAAAGCACAGATACGCAGTATTTT. The chain carries TRBV7-3 and TRBJ2-3; D possibly uses TRBD1 or TRBD2 (6 bases each). V gave up 4 bases and J gave up 0 bases, with 20 bases separating them. Germline V gives CDR1 SGHTA, CDR2 FQGTGA. The CDR3 consists of 18 residues.

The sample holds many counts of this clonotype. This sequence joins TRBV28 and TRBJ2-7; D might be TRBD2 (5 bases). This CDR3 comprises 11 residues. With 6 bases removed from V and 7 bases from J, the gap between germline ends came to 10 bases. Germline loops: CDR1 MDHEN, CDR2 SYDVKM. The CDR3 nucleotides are TGTGCCAGCAGCGAACTAGAGGAGCAGTACTTC. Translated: CASSELEEQYF.

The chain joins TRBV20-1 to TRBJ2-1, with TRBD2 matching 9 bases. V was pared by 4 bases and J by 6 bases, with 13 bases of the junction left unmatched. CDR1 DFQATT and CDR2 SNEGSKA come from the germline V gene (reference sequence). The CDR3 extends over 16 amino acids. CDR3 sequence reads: CSANYRRLADANEQFF. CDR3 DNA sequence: TGCAGTGCTAATTATCGTAGACTAGCGGACGCCAATGAGCAGTTCTTC.

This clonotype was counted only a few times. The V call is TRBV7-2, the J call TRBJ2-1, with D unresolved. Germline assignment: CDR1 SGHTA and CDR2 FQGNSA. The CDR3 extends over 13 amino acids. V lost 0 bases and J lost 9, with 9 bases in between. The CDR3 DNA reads TGTGCCAGCAGCTTAGCGCGTGCGACTGAGCAGTTCTTC. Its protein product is CASSLARATEQFF.

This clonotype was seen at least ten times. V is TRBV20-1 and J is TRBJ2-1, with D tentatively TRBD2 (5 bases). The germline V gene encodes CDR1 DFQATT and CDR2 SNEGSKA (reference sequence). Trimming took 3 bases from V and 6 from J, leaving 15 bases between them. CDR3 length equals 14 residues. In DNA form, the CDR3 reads TGCAGTGCTAGGACTACAGTGGGATTCAATGAGCAGTTCTTC. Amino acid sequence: CSARTTVGFNEQFF.

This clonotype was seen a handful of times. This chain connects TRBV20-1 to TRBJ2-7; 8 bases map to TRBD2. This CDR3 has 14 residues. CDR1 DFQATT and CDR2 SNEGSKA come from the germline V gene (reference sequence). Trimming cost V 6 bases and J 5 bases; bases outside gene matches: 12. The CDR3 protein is CSAGGASTSHEQYF. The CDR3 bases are TGCAGTGCCGGGGGGGCTAGCACATCCCACGAGCAGTACTTC.

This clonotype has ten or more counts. CDR3 bases: TGTGCCAGCAGCCAAGCAACAGGCTACAATGAGCAGTTCTTC. It yields the protein CASSQATGYNEQFF. The rearrangement links TRBV3-1 to TRBJ2-1; a possible D gene is TRBD1 (5 bases). The CDR3 totals 14 residues. V lost 1 base, J lost 3 bases, and 7 bases lay in between. CDR1 is LGHDT, CDR2 YNNKEL, per germline (reference sequence).

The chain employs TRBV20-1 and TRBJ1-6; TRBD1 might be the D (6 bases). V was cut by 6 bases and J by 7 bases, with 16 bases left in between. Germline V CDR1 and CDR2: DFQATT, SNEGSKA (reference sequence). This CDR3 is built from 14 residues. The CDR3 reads CSAPLRGANSPLHF. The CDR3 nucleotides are TGCAGTGCCCCTCTGAGGGGGGCCAATTCACCCCTCCACTTT.

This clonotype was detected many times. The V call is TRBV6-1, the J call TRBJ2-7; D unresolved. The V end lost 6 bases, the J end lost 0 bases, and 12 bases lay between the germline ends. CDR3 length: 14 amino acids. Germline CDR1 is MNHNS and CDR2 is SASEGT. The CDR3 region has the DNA TGTGCCAGCAGCCCGGGTTTTAACTCCTACGAGCAGTACTTC. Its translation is CASSPGFNSYEQYF.

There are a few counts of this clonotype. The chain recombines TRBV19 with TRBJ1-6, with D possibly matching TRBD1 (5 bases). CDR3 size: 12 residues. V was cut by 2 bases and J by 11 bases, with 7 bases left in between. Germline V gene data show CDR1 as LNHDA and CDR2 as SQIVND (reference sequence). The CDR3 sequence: CASSIRGAPLHF. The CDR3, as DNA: TGTGCCAGTAGTATAAGGGGTGCACCCCTCCACTTT. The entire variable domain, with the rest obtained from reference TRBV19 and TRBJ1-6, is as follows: DGGITQSPKYLFRKEGQNVTLSCEQNLNHDAMYWYRQDPGQGLRLIYYSQIVNDFQKGDIAEGYSVSREKKESFPLTVTSAQKNPTAFYLCASSIRGAPLHFGNGTRLTVT.

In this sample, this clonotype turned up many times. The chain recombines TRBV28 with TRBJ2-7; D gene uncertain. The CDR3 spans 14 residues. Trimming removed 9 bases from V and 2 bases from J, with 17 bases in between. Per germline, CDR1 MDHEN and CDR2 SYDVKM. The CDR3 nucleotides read TGTGCCAGTGAGAGGCGTGCCGTCGCCTACGAGCAGTACTTC. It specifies CASERRAVAYEQYF.

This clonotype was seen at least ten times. In DNA form, the CDR3 reads TGCGCCAGCAGCCTAAGGACAGGGGAGGCCTATGGCTACACCTTC. Its translation is CASSLRTGEAYGYTF. The genes are TRBV4-1 and TRBJ1-2; 9 nucleotides line up with TRBD1. V was pared by 4 bases and J by 4 bases, with 7 bases of the junction left unmatched. CDR3 length equals 15 residues. The V gene's germline CDR1 is MGHRA and CDR2 YSYEKL.

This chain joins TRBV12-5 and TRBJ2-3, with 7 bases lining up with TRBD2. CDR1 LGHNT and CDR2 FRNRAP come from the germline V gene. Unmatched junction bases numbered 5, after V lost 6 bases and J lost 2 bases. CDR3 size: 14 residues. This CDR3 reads CASGHGTTTDTQYF. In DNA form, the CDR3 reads TGTGCTAGTGGCCATGGGACTACCACAGATACGCAGTATTTT. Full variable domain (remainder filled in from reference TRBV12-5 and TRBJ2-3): DARVTQTPRHKVTEMGQEVTMRCQPILGHNTVFWYRQTMMQGLELLAYFRNRAPLDDSGMPKDRFSAEMPDATLATLKIQPSEPRDSAVYFCASGHGTTTDTQYFGPGTRLTVL.